A selection of T cell receptor beta chains follows, all from one sample in a study of cytomegalovirus exposure and HLA in healthy donors. Clones were read by immunoSEQ multiplex PCR, and TCRdb kept only the in-frame ones, dropping some. The table lists over 45,000 clones, with less than 2.5% in the top ten. Source material: PBMCs. The receptor set was obtained from a young woman in good health and CMV-seronegative. The conserved cysteine and the conserved F or W are not part of the CDR3 here. A D gene is named only where the DNA matches it firmly.

>TRBV7-8|TRBD1|TRBJ1-2
ASSLEGAQYGYT
>TRBV2|-|TRBJ1-1
ASSGQGNTEAF
>TRBV28|-|TRBJ2-7
ASSLDTKNSYEQY
>TRBV4-1|TRBD2|TRBJ2-1
ASSQMGLEVNEQF
>TRBV11-2|-|TRBJ1-2
ASSSGGGGYT
>TRBV4-1|-|TRBJ2-6
ASRRASGAGANVLT
>TRBV18|-|TRBJ1-1
ASSQLGLMNTEAF
>TRBV7-9|-|TRBJ1-1
ASSLGRGMNTEAF
>TRBV7-9|-|TRBJ2-7
ASSLSEVYEQY
>TRBV2|-|TRBJ1-3
ASSRDSGNTIY
>TRBV18|-|TRBJ1-6
ASSPAADKGNSPLH
>TRBV5-1|-|TRBJ1-2
ASSGATGYGYT
>TRBV5-1|TRBD1|TRBJ1-5
ASSLDGQGYQPQH
>TRBV9|TRBD2|TRBJ2-1
ASSVGGSGDNEQF
>TRBV20-1|-|TRBJ2-3
SASRGDTQY
>TRBV5-1|-|TRBJ2-2
ASSLSPGDTGELF
>TRBV5-1|TRBD1|TRBJ2-1
ASSLERDRDLDEQF
>TRBV5-6|TRBD1|TRBJ2-2
ASRIRDRGGTGELF
>TRBV6-1|TRBD1|TRBJ2-7
ASSELGTAYEQY
>TRBV19|-|TRBJ1-5
ASSIFRGSNQPQH
>TRBV7-9|-|TRBJ1-1
ASSYSPQGTEAF
>TRBV11-3|TRBD1|TRBJ2-7
ASSSTGGLYEQY
>TRBV5-1|-|TRBJ2-1
ASSTGPSNEQF
>TRBV5-1|TRBD1|TRBJ1-5
ASSGILYGQAYQPQH
>TRBV29-1|-|TRBJ1-2
SSARQGYGYT